The rows below give T cell receptor beta chains drawn from one sample of a study of blood T cells in healthy people across ages. MiXCR, applied by TCRdb to the 5' RACE reads, yields one record per CDR3 protein. The sample consists of about a million distinct CDR3 sequences, about two fifths of them appearing once. The sequenced sample was blood. The origin of the receptors is a man younger than 30 in good health. Both conserved end residues are part of each CDR3. Each record gives: J gene, V gene, CDR3 protein.

TRBJ2-1	TRBV10-3	CAIGEGNEQFF
TRBJ2-5	TRBV4-2	CASSPTENNEQYF
TRBJ2-1	TRBV4-1	CASSQPGQGVTYEQFF
TRBJ1-3	TRBV20-1	CSATLSLGNTIYF
TRBJ2-7	TRBV3-1	CASSQRTGNGEQYF
TRBJ1-2	TRBV18	CASSPVTGGYGYTF
TRBJ2-3	TRBV15	CATSRDREALVFGTQYF
TRBJ2-3	TRBV5-6	CASSQPKRDGDTDTQYF
TRBJ1-5	TRBV14	CASSDRDRGYNQPQHF
TRBJ2-1	TRBV7-9	CASAHLQGIAYNEQFF
TRBJ2-6	TRBV4-3	CASSPNPVSGANVLTF
TRBJ2-1	TRBV7-2	CASSSSWDEQFF
TRBJ1-6	TRBV27	CASSFGGGVLWSPLHF
TRBJ2-1	TRBV27	CASSLIPQDRNEQFF
TRBJ2-1	TRBV15	CATSRDHKGTHEQFF
TRBJ2-4	TRBV28	CASHTIAKNIQYF
TRBJ1-6	TRBV6-6	CASSYEVGRGSPLHF
TRBJ1-5	TRBV7-2	CASSLAGYSNQPQHF
TRBJ1-2	TRBV27	CASSTTRDSLYGYTF
TRBJ2-5	TRBV12-3/TRBV12-4	CASSRDSYQETQYF
TRBJ2-2	TRBV4-3	CASSPTSGVGGELFF
TRBJ1-2	TRBV14	CTSSQVGTANNYGYTF
TRBJ2-6	TRBV4-3	CASSQDRRQGSISGANVLTF
TRBJ1-4	TRBV7-2	CASSLLVGEKLFF
TRBJ2-3	TRBV20-1	CSARRSTSTDTQYF
TRBJ1-1	TRBV28	CASSPGFRNTEAFF
TRBJ1-1	TRBV4-3	CASSQDPGRGTEAFF
.	TRBV7-9	CASSHYNEQYF
TRBJ2-3	TRBV7-2	CASSYLGGDTQYF
TRBJ1-1	TRBV10-3	CAIRDTVNTEAFF
TRBJ2-5	TRBV20-1	CSAKHQETQYF
TRBJ2-5	TRBV6-2/TRBV6-3	CASSVGGLQETQYF
TRBJ1-4	TRBV30	CACESDREGIEKLFF
TRBJ2-1	TRBV2	CASSERRWGVNEQFF
TRBJ1-2	TRBV27	CASSLAGQGAIYGYTF
TRBJ2-1	TRBV7-2	CASSPDRALSSYNEQFF
TRBJ2-1	TRBV20-1	CSARPGQEYNEQFF
TRBJ1-1	TRBV4-2	CASSQAGTGSMNTEAFF
TRBJ1-1	TRBV7-3	CASGWTGGANTEAFF
TRBJ2-1	TRBV7-3	CASSSGQIAEQFF
TRBJ1-1	TRBV3-1	CASSQGTGVINAFF
TRBJ2-3	TRBV2	CASSGTSGVSTDTQYF
TRBJ1-2	TRBV6-1	CASNSLGQTLANYGYTF
TRBJ2-3	TRBV7-9	CASCPGQGHDTDTQYF
TRBJ1-1	TRBV5-8	CASSFDGVLDTEAFF
TRBJ1-2	TRBV30	CAWSVPGQGGFNYGYTF
TRBJ1-2	TRBV4-3	CASSQDRPPNYGYTF
TRBJ2-1	TRBV20-1	CSAKGGLALNEQFF
TRBJ1-3	TRBV7-2	CASSLARVRGRTGNTIYF
TRBJ1-2	TRBV20-1	CSARDQGVNYGYTF
TRBJ1-1	TRBV7-9	CASSLPGSKTEMNTEAFF
TRBJ2-1	TRBV5-1	CASSSTYNEQFF
TRBJ1-2	TRBV6-1	CASSEGGTGVRGYTF
TRBJ1-2	TRBV20-1	CSASIGNYGYTF
TRBJ2-1	TRBV29-1	CSVEESGTSGGAAYNEQFF